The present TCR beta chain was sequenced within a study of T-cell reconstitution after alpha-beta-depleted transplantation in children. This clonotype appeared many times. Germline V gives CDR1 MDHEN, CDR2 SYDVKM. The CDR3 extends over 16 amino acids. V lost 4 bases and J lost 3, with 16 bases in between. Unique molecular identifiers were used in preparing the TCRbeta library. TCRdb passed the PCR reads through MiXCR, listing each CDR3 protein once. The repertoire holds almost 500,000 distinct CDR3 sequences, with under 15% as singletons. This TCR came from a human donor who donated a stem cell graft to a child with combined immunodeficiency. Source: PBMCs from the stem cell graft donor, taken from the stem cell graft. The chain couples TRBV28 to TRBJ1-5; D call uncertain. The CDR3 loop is CASSSLRRQNNQPQHF. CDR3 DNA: TGTGCCAGCAGTTCCCTTCGCCGACAAAACAATCAGCCCCAGCATTTT. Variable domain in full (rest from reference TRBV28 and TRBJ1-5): DVKVTQSSRYLVKRTGEKVFLECVQDMDHENMFWYRQDPGLGLRLIYFSYDVKMKEKGDIPEGYSVSREKKERFSLILESASTNQTSMYLCASSSLRRQNNQPQHFGDGTRLSIL.